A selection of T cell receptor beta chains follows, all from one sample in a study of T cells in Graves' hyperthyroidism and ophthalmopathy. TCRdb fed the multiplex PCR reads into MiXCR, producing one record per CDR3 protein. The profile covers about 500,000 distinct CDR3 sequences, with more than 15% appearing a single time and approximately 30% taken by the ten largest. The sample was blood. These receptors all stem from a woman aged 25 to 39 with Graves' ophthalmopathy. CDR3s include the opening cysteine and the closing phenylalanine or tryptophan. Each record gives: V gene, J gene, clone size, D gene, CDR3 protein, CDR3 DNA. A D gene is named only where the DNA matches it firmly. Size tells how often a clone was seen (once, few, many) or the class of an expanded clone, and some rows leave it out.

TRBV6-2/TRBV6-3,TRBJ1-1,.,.,CASSYERGFLNTEAFF,TGTGCCAGCAGTTACGAGCGAGGCTTTTTGAACACTGAAGCTTTCTTT
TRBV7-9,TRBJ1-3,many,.,CASSSGPGSGNTIYF,TGTGCCAGCAGCTCGGGGCCAGGCTCTGGAAACACCATATATTTT
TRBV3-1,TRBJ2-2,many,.,CASSLFRSWINTGELFF,TGTGCCAGCAGCCTTTTCAGGAGTTGGATTAACACCGGGGAGCTGTTTTTT
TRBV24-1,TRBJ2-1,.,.,CATSDIRGFNEQFF,TGTGCCACCAGTGACATCCGGGGCTTTAATGAGCAGTTCTTC
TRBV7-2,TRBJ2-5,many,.,CASSFTGRETQYF,TGTGCCAGCAGTTTCACAGGGAGAGAGACCCAGTACTTC
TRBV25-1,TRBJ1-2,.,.,CASSLGTTPYGYTF,TGTGCCAGCAGCCTCGGGACAACCCCCTATGGCTACACCTTC
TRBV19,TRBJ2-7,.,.,CASMDSSIYEQYF,TGTGCCAGTATGGACAGCTCCATCTACGAGCAGTACTTC
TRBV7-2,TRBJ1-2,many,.,CASSLVAGYHYGYTF,TGTGCCAGCAGCTTAGTCGCCGGATACCACTATGGCTACACCTTC
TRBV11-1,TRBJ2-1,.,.,CASSFRTTPYNEQFF,TGTGCCAGCAGCTTCCGGACTACCCCCTACAATGAGCAGTTCTTC
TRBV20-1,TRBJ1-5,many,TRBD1,CSARLLQGEGQPQHF,TGCAGTGCTAGATTACTTCAGGGGGAGGGTCAGCCCCAGCATTTT
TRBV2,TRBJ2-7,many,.,CASAGNYEQYF,TGTGCCAGCGCTGGGAACTACGAGCAGTACTTC
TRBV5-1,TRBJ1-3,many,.,CASSSEAGNTIYF,TGCGCCAGCAGCTCGGAGGCTGGAAACACCATATATTTT
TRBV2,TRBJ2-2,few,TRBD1,CASSAGTGGFMGGELFF,TGTGCCAGCAGCGCCGGGACAGGGGGCTTTATGGGCGGGGAGCTGTTTTTT
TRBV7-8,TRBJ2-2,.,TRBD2,CASSLSPGGSLGAGNTGELFF,TGTGCCAGCAGCTTATCCCCGGGAGGGTCGTTGGGGGCGGGCAACACCGGGGAGCTGTTTTTT